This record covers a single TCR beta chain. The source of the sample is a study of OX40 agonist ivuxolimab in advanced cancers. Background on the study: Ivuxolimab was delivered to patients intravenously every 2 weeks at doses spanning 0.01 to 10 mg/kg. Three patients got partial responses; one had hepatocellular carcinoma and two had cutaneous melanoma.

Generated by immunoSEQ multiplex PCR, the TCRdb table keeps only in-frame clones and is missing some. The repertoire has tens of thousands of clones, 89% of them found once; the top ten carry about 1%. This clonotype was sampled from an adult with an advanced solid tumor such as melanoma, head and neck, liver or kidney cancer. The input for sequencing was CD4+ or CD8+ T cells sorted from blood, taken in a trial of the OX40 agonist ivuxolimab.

The CDR3 reads CASSRLQTSTDTQYF. CDR3 coding DNA: TGCGCCAGCAGCAGGTTGCAAACCAGCACAGATACGCAGTATTTT. The genes are TRBV5-1 and TRBJ2-3; D gene unclear. Trimming removed 4 bases from V and 0 bases from J, with 12 bases in between. This CDR3 is built from 15 residues. Germline loops: CDR1 SGHRS, CDR2 YFSETQ.